This TCR beta chain was captured by sequencing in a study of somatic mutations in cytotoxic T cells in rheumatoid arthritis. TCRdb's table, derived via immunoSEQ multiplex PCR, lists solely in-frame clones and lacks some. This table has around 11,000 clones, more than 65% appearing once. V was clipped by 0 bases and J by 0 bases, with 6 bases between them. The CDR3 totals 15 residues. Looked up from germline, CDR1 is SGHDN and CDR2 is FVKESK. This TCR was recovered from an adult with rheumatoid arthritis. The chain is built from TRBV14 and TRBJ2-1; no firm D call. The sequencing input was CD8+ T cells sorted from blood. The CDR3 here is CASSQDWDSYNEQFF. Here the CDR3 DNA reads TGTGCCAGCAGCCAAGATTGGGACTCCTACAATGAGCAGTTCTTC. Complete variable domain (other parts from reference TRBV14 and TRBJ2-1): EAGVTQFPSHSVIEKGQTVTLRCDPISGHDNLYWYRRVMGKEIKFLLHFVKESKQDESGMPNNRFLAERTGGTYSTLKVQPAELEDSGVYFCASSQDWDSYNEQFFGPGTRLTVL.